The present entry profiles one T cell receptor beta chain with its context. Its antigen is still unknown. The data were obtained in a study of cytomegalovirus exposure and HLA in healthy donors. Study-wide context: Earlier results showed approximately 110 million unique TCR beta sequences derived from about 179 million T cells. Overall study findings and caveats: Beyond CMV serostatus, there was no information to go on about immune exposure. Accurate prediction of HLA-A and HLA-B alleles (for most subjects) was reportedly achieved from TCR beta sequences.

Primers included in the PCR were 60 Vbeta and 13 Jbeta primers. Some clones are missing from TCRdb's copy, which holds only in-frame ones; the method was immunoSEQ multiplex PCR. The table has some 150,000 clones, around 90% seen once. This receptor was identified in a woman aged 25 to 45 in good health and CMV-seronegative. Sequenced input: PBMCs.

The CDR3 reads CASRTSSGGGPAYEQYF. For the CDR3, the DNA is TGCGCCAGCAGGACTTCTAGCGGGGGCGGCCCTGCCTACGAGCAGTACTTC. The chain is built from TRBV5-1 and TRBJ2-7; TRBD2 agrees at 10 bases. The CDR3 totals 17 residues. Germline V lookup: CDR1 SGHRS, CDR2 YFSETQ. Trimming cost V 5 bases and J 2 bases; bases outside gene matches: 13.